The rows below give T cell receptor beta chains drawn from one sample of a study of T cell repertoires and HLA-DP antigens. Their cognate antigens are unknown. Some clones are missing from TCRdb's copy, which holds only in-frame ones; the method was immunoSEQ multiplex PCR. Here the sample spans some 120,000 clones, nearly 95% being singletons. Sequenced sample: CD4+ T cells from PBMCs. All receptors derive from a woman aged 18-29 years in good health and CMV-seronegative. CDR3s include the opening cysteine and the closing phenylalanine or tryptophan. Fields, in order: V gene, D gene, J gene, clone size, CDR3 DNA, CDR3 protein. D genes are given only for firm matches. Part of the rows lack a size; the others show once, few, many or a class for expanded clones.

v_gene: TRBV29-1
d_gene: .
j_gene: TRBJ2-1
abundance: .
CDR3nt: TGCAGCGTTGAAGTCTTTAACAGCCTCTCCTACAATGAGCAGTTCTTC
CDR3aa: CSVEVFNSLSYNEQFF

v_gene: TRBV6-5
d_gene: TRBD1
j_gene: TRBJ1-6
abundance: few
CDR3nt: TGTGCCAGCAGTTACTCTCCGACAGGGGGAAGTTCACCCCTCCACTTT
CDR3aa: CASSYSPTGGSSPLHF

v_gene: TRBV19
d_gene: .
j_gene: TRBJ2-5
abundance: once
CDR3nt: TGTGCCAGTAGTGACCGGGCGGGGTCAGAGACCCAGTACTTC
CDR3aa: CASSDRAGSETQYF

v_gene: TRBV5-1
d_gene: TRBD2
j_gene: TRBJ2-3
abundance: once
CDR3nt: TGCGCCAGCAGCTTAGGGGTAGCGGGGAGTAGCACAGATACGCAGTATTTT
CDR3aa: CASSLGVAGSSTDTQYF

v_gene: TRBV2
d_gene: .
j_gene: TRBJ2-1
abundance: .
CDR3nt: TGTGCCAGCAGTGCGATAGGACACAATGAGCAGTTCTTC
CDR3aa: CASSAIGHNEQFF

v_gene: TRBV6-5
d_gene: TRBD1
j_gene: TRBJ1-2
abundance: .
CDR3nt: TGTGCCAGCAGTACAGGGGCTCGGGGCTACACCTTC
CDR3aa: CASSTGARGYTF

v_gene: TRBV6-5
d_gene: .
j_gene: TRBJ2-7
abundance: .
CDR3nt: TGTGCCAGCAGTTACTCGAGACGGGGGTCCTACGAGCAGTACTTC
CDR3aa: CASSYSRRGSYEQYF

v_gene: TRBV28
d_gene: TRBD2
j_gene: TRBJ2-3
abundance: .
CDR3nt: TGTGCCAGCAGTCTTAGCGGGGGGCCAGACACAGATACGCAGTATTTT
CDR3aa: CASSLSGGPDTDTQYF

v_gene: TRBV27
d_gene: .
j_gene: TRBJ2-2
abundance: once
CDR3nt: TGTGCCAGCAGTTTCTCTACTTTGACCGGGGAGCTGTTTTTT
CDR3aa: CASSFSTLTGELFF

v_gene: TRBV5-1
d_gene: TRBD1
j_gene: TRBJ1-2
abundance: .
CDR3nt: TGCGCCAGCAGCTGGGGACAGATTAACTATGGCTACACCTTC
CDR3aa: CASSWGQINYGYTF

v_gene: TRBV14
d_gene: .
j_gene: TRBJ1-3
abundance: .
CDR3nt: TGTGCCAGCAGCCATTTTGGGGGCGGCTCTGGAAACACCATATATTTT
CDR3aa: CASSHFGGGSGNTIYF

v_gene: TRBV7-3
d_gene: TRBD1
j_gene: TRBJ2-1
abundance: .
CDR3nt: TGTGCCAGCAGCTTAAGGTCATGGACAGGGGACAATGAGCAGTTCTTC
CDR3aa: CASSLRSWTGDNEQFF

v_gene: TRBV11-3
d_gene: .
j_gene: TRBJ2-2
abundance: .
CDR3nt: TGTGCCAGCAGCCGAAAGGCCGGGGAGCTGTTTTTT
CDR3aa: CASSRKAGELFF

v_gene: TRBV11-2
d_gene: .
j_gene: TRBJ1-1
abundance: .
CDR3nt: TGTGCCAGCAGCTTAGGGGGCACGGGAGAAGCTTTCTTT
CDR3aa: CASSLGGTGEAFF

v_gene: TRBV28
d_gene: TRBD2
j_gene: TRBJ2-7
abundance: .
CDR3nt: TGTGCCAGCAATAACGGGAGGGGCAGAACCGAAGGTTACGAGCAGTACTTC
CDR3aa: CASNNGRGRTEGYEQYF

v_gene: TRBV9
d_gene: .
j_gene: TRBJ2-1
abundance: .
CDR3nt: TGTGCCAGCAGCGTAGAGGACAATCACAATGAGCAGTTCTTC
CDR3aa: CASSVEDNHNEQFF

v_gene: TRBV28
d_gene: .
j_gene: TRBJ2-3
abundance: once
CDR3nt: TGTGCCAGCAGTCGTACAGGGTACCCTAGCACAGATACGCAGTATTTT
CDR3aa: CASSRTGYPSTDTQYF

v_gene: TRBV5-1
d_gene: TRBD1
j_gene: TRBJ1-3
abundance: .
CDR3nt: TGCGCCAGCAGAGCCGGGACAGGGGGTGGAAACACCATATATTTT
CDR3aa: CASRAGTGGGNTIYF

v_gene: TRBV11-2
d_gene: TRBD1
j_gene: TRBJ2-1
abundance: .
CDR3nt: TGTGCCAGCAGCAACCTACAGGGGAACCCCTACAATGAGCAGTTCTTC
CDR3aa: CASSNLQGNPYNEQFF

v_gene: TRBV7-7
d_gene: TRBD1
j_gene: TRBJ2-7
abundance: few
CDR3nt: TGTGCTAGCAGCTTAGGACAGGGGGGCTCCTACGAGCAGTACTTC
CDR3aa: CASSLGQGGSYEQYF

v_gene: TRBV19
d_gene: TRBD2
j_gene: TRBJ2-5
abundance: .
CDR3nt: TGTGCCAGTAGGCGGGGGACGGAGGAGACCCAGTACTTC
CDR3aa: CASRRGTEETQYF

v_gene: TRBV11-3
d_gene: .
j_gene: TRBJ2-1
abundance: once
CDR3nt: TGTGCCAGCAGCTTAGATGCGGGGGAGCAGTTCTTC
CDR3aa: CASSLDAGEQFF

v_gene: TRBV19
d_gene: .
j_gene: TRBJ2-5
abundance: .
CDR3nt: TGTGCCAGTAGTATTAACGGGCTAGCTGGGGAGACCCAGTACTTC
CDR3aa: CASSINGLAGETQYF

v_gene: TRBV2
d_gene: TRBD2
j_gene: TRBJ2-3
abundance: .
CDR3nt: TGTGCCAGCAGTGATAGCGGGGCCACAGATACGCAGTATTTT
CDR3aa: CASSDSGATDTQYF

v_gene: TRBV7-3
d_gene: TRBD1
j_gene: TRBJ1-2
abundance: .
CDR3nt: TGTGCCAGCAGCCCCGCTCCGGGACAGGGGAGCGGCTACACCTTC
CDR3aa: CASSPAPGQGSGYTF

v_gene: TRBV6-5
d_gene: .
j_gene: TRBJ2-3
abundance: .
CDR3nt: TGTGCCAGCTCCCCCTCCACAGATACGCAGTATTTT
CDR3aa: CASSPSTDTQYF

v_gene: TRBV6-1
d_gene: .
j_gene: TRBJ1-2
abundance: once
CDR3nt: TGTGCCAGCAGTCTGGACCCTAACTATGGCTACACCTTC
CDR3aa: CASSLDPNYGYTF

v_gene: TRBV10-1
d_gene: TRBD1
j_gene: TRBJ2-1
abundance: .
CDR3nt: TGCGCCAGCAGTGAGTCAGGACAGGGATCATACAATGAGCAGTTCTTC
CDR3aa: CASSESGQGSYNEQFF

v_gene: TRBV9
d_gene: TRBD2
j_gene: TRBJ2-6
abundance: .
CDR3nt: TGTGCCAGCAGCCCCCAGCCGTTTTTAGCTAGCGGGAGGGCCCGCTCTGGGGCCAACGTCCTGACTTTC
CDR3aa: CASSPQPFLASGRARSGANVLTF

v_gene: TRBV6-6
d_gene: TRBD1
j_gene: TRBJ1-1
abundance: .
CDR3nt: TGTGCCAGCAGTACCGACAGGGTGACTGAAGCTTTCTTT
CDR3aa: CASSTDRVTEAFF

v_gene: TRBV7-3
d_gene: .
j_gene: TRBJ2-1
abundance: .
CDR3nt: TGTGCCAGCAGCTTGTCTAACTACAATGAGCAGTTCTTC
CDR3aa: CASSLSNYNEQFF

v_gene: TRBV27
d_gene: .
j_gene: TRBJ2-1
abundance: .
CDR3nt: TGTGCCAGCAGTTTCTCCAGGGGCTACAATGAGCAGTTCTTC
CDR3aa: CASSFSRGYNEQFF

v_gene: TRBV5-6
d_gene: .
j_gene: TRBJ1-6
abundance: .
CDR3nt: TGTGCCAGCAGCTCCGAATACTCCTATAATTCACCCCTCCACTTT
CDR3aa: CASSSEYSYNSPLHF

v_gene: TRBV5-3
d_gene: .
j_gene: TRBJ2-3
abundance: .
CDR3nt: TGTGCCAGAGTGCTCCCCGCTTACGGCACAGATACGCAGTATTTT
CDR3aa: CARVLPAYGTDTQYF

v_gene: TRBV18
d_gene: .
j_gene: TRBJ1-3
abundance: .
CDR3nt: TGTGCCAGCTCACTTTACAGGGCTGGAACTGGAAACACCATATATTTT
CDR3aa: CASSLYRAGTGNTIYF

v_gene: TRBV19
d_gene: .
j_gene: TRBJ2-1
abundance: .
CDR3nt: TGTGCCAGTAGTATAGATTTGGGCCCGCTCAATGAGCAGTTCTTC
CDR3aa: CASSIDLGPLNEQFF

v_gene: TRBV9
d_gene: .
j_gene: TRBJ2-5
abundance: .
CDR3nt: TGTGCCAGCAGCGTAACACTCCCTGGACATCTCCAAGAGACCCAGTACTTC
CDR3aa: CASSVTLPGHLQETQYF

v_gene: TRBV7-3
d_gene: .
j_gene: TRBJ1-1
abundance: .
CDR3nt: TGTGCCAGCAGCTGGGAGATACGCACTGAAGCTTTCTTT
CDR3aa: CASSWEIRTEAFF

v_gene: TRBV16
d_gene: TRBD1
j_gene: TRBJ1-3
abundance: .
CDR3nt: TGTGCCAGCAGCCCCAAGGGGCAGGGGGCGTCTGGAAACACCATATATTTT
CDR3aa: CASSPKGQGASGNTIYF

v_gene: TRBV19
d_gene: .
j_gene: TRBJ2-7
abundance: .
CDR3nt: TGTGCCAGCGCCCACCCGGGACGGACCTACGAGCAGTACTTC
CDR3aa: CASAHPGRTYEQYF

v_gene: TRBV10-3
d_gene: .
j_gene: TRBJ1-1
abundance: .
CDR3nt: TGTGCCATCAGTGGGGAGCCGAACACTGAAGCTTTCTTT
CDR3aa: CAISGEPNTEAFF

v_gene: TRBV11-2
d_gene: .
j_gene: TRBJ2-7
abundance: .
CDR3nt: TGTGCCAGCAGGGGGACCGGACGGGGGTACGAGCAGTACTTC
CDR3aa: CASRGTGRGYEQYF